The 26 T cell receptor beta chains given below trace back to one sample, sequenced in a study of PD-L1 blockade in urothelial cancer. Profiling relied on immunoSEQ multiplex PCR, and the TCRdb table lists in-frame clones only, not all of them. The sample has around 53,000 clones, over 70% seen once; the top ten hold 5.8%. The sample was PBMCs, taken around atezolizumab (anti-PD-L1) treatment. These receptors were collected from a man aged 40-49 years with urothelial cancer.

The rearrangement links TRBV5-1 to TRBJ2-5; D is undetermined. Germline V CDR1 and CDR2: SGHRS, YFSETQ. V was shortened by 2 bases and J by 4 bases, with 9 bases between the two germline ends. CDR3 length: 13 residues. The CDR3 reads CASSLILLETQYF. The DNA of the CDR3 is TGCGCCAGCAGCTTAATACTATTAGAGACCCAGTACTTC.

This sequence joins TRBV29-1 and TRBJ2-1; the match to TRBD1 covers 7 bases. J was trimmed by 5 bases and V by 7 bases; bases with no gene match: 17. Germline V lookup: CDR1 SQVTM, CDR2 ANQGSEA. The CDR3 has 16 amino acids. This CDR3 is CSARLVTGQKDNEQFF. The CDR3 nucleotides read TGCAGCGCCCGGTTGGTGACAGGGCAAAAAGACAATGAGCAGTTCTTC.

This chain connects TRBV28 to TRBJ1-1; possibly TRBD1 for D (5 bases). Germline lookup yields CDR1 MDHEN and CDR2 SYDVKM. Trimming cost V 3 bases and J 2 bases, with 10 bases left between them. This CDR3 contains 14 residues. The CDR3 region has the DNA TGTGCCAGCAGTTTTCCAGGGATAAACACTGAAGCTTTCTTT. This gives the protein CASSFPGINTEAFF.

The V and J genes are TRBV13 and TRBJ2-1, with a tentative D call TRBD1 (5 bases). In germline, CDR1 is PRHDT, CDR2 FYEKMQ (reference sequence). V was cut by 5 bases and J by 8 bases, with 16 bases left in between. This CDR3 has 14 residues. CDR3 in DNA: TGTGCCAGCAGCCCCGTTGGGGCCATCGATGAGCAGTTCTTC. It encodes CASSPVGAIDEQFF. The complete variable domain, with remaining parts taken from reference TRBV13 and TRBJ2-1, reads AAGVIQSPRHLIKEKRETATLKCYPIPRHDTVYWYQQGPGQDPQFLISFYEKMQSDKGSIPDRFSAQQFSDYHSELNMSSLELGDSALYFCASSPVGAIDEQFFGPGTRLTVL.

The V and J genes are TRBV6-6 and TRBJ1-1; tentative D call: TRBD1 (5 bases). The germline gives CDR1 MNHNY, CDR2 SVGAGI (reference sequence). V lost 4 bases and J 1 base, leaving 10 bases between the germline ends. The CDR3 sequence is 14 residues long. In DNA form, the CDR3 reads TGTGCCAGCAGTTTATCGGGGGGGAACACTGAAGCTTTCTTT. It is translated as CASSLSGGNTEAFF.

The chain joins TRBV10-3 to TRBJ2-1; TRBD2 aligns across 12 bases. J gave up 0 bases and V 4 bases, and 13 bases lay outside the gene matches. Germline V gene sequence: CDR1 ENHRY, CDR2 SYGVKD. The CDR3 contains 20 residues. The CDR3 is CAISGLAGETDPRSYNEQFF. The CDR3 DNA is TGTGCCATCAGTGGACTAGCGGGAGAAACAGATCCACGCTCCTACAATGAGCAGTTCTTC.

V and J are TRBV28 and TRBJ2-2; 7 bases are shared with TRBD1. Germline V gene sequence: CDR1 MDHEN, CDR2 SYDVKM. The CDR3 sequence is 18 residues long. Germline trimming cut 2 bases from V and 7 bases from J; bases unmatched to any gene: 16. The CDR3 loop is CASSLGPSHRGFVGELFF. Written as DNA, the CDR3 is TGTGCCAGCAGTTTAGGCCCATCCCACAGGGGATTTGTCGGGGAGCTGTTTTTT. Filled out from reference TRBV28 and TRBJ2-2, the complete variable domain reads DVKVTQSSRYLVKRTGEKVFLECVQDMDHENMFWYRQDPGLGLRLIYFSYDVKMKEKGDIPEGYSVSREKKERFSLILESASTNQTSMYLCASSLGPSHRGFVGELFFGEGSRLTVL.

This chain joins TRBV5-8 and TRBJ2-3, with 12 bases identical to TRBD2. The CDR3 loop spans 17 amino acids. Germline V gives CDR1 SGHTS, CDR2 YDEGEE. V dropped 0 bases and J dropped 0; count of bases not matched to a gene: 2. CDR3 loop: CASSLATSGGSTDTQYF. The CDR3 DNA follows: TGTGCCAGCAGCTTGGCGACTAGCGGGGGAAGCACAGATACGCAGTATTTT. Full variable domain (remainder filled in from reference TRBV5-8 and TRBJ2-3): EAGVTQSPTHLIKTRGQQATLRCSPISGHTSVYWYQQALGLGLQFLLWYDEGEERNRGNFPPRFSGRQFPNYSSELNVNALELEDSALYLCASSLATSGGSTDTQYFGPGTRLTVL.

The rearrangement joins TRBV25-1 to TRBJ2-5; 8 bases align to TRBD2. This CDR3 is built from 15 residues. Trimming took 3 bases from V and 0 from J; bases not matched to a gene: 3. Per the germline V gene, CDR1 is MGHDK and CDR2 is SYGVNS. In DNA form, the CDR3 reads TGTGCCAGCAGTGATCGCGGGAGGTACCAAGAGACCCAGTACTTC. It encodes CASSDRGRYQETQYF. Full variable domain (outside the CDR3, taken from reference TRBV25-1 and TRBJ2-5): EADIYQTPRYLVIGTGKKITLECSQTMGHDKMYWYQQDPGMELHLIHYSYGVNSTEKGDLSSESTVSRIRTEHFPLTLESARPSHTSQYLCASSDRGRYQETQYFGPGTRLLVL.

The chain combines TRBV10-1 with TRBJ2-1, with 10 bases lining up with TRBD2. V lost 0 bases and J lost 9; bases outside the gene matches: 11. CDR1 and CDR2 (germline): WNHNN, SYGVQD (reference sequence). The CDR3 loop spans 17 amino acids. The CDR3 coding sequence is TGCGCCAGCAGTGAGTCGGTTGGGAGCGGGAGGGCCTCTGAGCAGTTCTTC. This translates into CASSESVGSGRASEQFF.

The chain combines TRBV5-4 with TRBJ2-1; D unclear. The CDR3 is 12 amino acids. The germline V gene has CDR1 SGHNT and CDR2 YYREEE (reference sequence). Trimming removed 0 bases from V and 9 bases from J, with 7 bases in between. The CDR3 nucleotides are TGTGCCAGCAGCTTGGTAAACACTGAGCAGTTCTTC. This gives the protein CASSLVNTEQFF.

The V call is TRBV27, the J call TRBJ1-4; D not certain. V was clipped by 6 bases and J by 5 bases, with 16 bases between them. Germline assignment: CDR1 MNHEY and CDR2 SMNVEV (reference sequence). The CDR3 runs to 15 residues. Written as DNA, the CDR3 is TGTGCCAGCAGGGAAAGGACGGACTCCAATGAAAAACTGTTTTTT. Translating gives CASRERTDSNEKLFF. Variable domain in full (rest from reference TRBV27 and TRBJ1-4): EAQVTQNPRYLITVTGKKLTVTCSQNMNHEYMSWYRQDPGLGLRQIYYSMNVEVTDKGDVPEGYKVSRKEKRNFPLILESPSPNQTSLYFCASRERTDSNEKLFFGSGTQLSVL.

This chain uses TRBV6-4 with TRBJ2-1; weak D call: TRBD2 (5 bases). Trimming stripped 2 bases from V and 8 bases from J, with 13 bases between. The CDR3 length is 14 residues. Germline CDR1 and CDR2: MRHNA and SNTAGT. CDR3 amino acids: CASSDPDYNDEQFF. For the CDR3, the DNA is TGTGCCAGCAGTGACCCCGACTACAACGATGAGCAGTTCTTC.

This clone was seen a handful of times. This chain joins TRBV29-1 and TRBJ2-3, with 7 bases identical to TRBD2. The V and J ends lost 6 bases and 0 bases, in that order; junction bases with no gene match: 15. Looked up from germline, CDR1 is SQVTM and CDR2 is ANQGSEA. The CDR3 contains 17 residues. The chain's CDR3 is CSVDGIRLADSTDTQYF. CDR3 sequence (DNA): TGCAGCGTAGACGGGATCAGGCTAGCGGATAGCACAGATACGCAGTATTTT.

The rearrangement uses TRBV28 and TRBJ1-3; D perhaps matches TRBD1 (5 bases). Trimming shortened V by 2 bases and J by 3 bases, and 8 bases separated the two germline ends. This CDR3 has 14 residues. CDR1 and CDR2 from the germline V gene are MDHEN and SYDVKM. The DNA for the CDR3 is TGTGCCAGCAGTTTAGGACAAGGTGGAAACACCATATATTTT. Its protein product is CASSLGQGGNTIYF.

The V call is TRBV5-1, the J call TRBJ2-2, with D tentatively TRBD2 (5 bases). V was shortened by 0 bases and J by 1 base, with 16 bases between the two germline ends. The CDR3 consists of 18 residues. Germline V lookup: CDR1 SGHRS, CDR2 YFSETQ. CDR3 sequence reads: CASSLAGLGLRNTGELFF. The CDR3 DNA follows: TGCGCCAGCAGCTTGGCTGGGCTAGGACTGAGGAACACCGGGGAGCTGTTTTTT.

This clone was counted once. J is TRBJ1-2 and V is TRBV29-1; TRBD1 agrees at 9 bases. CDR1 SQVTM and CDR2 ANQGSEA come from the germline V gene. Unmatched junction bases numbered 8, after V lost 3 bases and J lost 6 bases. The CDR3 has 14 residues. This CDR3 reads CSVDSRDRDDGYTF. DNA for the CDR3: TGCAGCGTTGATTCCCGGGACAGGGATGATGGCTACACCTTC.

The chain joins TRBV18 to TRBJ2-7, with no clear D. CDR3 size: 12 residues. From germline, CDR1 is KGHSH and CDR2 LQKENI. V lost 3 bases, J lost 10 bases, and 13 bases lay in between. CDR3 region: CASSPELSFQYF. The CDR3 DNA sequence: TGTGCCAGCTCACCCGAGCTCTCCTTCCAGTACTTC.

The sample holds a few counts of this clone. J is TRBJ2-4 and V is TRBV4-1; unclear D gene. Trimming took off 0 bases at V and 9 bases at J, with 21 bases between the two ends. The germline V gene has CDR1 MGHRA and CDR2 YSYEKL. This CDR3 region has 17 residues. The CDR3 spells CASSQDTAGRTKAIQYF. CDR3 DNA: TGCGCCAGCAGCCAAGATACGGCAGGTCGAACCAAAGCCATTCAGTACTTC.

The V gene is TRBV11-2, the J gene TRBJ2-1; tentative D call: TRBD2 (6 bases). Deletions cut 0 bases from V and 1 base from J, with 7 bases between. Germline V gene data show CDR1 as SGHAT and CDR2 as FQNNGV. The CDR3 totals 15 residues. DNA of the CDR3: TGTGCCAGCAGCTTAGATGCGGGATCCTACAATGAGCAGTTCTTC. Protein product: CASSLDAGSYNEQFF.

This CDR3 is CASSLQGGNYGYTF. The DNA for the CDR3 is TGTGCCAGCAGCTTACAAGGGGGAAACTATGGCTACACCTTC. This chain joins TRBV7-3 and TRBJ1-2; a weak D match, TRBD1 (6 bases). Germline V gene sequence: CDR1 SGHTA, CDR2 FQGTGA. The ends were cut back, 2 bases at V and 2 bases at J, with 9 bases in the middle. The CDR3 has 14 amino acids.

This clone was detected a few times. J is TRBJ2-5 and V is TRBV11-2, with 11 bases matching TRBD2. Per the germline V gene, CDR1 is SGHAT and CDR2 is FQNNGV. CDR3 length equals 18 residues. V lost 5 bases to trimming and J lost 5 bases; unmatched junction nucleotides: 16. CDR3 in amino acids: CASSRQRSSGRARETQYF. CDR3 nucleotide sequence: TGTGCCAGCAGCCGACAGAGGAGTAGCGGGAGGGCACGGGAGACCCAGTACTTC.

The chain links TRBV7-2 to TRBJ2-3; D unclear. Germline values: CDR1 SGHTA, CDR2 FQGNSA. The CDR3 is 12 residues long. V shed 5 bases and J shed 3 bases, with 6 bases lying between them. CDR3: CASSDTTDTQYF. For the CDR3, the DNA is TGTGCCAGCAGCGATACAACAGATACGCAGTATTTT.

CDR3 region: CASSPRVGTNEKLFF. CDR3 nucleotides: TGTGCCAGCAGTCCTCGGGTGGGTACTAATGAAAAACTGTTTTTT. This chain links TRBV27 with TRBJ1-4, with D hard to call. V lost 5 bases to trimming and J lost 2 bases, with 12 bases between them. Germline V gives CDR1 MNHEY, CDR2 SMNVEV (reference sequence). The CDR3 consists of 15 residues.

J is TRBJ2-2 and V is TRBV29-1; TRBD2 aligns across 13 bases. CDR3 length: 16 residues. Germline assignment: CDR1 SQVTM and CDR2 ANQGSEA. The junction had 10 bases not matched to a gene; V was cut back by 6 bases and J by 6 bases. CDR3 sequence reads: CSVAGLAGDRAGELFF. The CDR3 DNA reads TGCAGCGTCGCCGGACTAGCGGGAGATAGGGCCGGGGAGCTGTTTTTT.

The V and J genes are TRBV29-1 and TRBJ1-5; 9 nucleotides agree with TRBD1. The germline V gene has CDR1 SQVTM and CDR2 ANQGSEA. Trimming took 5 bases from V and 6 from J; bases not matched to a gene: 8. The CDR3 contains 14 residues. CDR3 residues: CSVLTGGMGQPQHF. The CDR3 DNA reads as TGCAGCGTTCTGACAGGGGGTATGGGTCAGCCCCAGCATTTT.